Listed here are 10 T cell receptor beta chains from one sample, sequenced in a study of metastatic and nonmetastatic thyroid tumors. Every patient underwent thyroid surgery untreated. With MiXCR, TCRdb called clones anew from the PCR reads. The sample contains about 40,000 clones, about 10% of which appear only once. The sample taken for sequencing was blood. The receptors stem from a female donor with papillary thyroid cancer or a benign thyroid nodule (not recorded which). Some clones in this sample may be carry-over from other donors' samples.

Many counts were recorded for this clone. The chain is built from TRBV5-4 and TRBJ1-2; tentative D call: TRBD1 (5 bases). Germline lookup yields CDR1 SGHNT and CDR2 YYREEE (reference sequence). There are 14 residues in the CDR3. V gave up 3 bases and J gave up 2 bases, with 11 bases separating them. DNA of the CDR3: TGTGCCAGCAGCTATCAGGGCGGCAACTATGGCTACACCTTC. It translates to CASSYQGGNYGYTF.

At least ten counts were recorded for this clone. V and J are TRBV6-1 and TRBJ2-7; D gene unclear. Deletions cut 5 bases from V and 5 bases from J, with 16 bases between. Germline V gene sequence: CDR1 MNHNS, CDR2 SASEGT. The CDR3 extends over 14 amino acids. CDR3 in amino acids: CASSLRDPEHEQYF. The CDR3 DNA follows: TGTGCCAGCAGTTTACGTGATCCCGAGCACGAGCAGTACTTC.

This clone was seen many times. The V gene is TRBV27, the J gene TRBJ1-1; D not resolved. The CDR3 loop spans 13 amino acids. CDR1 is MNHEY and CDR2 is SMNVEV in the germline V gene (reference sequence). V was trimmed by 3 bases and J by 5 bases, leaving 10 bases between them. The CDR3 here is CASSLNYGTEAFF. The DNA of the CDR3 is TGTGCCAGCAGTTTGAATTACGGTACTGAAGCTTTCTTT.

This clone has a count of ten or more. The chain has TRBV12-3 or TRBV12-4 and TRBJ2-1, with 14 bases fitting TRBD2. After removal of 7 bases from V and 7 bases from J, the junction contained 6 bases not matched to a gene. This CDR3 has 15 residues. The CDR3 DNA reads TGTGCCAGCAACCTAGGGACTAGCGGGAGTAATGAGCAGTTCTTC. It translates to CASNLGTSGSNEQFF.

The table lists this clone with many counts. The gene calls are TRBV30 and TRBJ1-2; D not certain. This CDR3 is built from 14 residues. CDR1 is GTSNPN and CDR2 is SVGIG in the germline V gene (reference sequence). V lost 2 bases and J 7 bases, leaving 17 bases between the germline ends. CDR3 sequence: CAWSRYGLRSGYTF. The CDR3 DNA sequence: TGTGCCTGGAGTAGATATGGGTTGCGCAGTGGCTACACCTTC.

On this clone itself: A single base separates this from a much larger clone, so it may be a read error. The rearrangement joins TRBV3-1 to TRBJ1-1, with D tentatively TRBD1 (6 bases). The CDR3 covers 14 residues. The germline V gene has CDR1 LGHDT and CDR2 YNNKEL (reference sequence). This chain's CDR3 is CASSQAGGHSEASF. The CDR3 region has the DNA TGTGCCAGCAGCCAAGCGGGGGGACATTCCGAAGCTTCCTTT.

In its sample, this clone was seen many times. Given a much more abundant clone one base away, this may be a read error. The chain links TRBV7-2 to TRBJ2-7; no reliable D call. Germline CDR1 is SGHTA and CDR2 is FQGNSA. This CDR3 has 12 amino acids. CDR3 in amino acids: CAGSLEVYEQYF. In DNA form, the CDR3 reads TGTGCCGGCAGCTTAGAGGTCTACGAGCAGTACTTC.

The sample holds many counts of this clone. This rearrangement joins TRBV5-4 to TRBJ1-2, with D possibly being TRBD1 (5 bases). In germline, CDR1 is SGHNT, CDR2 YYREEE (reference sequence). V lost 1 base to trimming and J lost 3 bases, with 13 bases between them. The CDR3 runs 15 residues. CDR3 coding DNA: TGTGCCAGCAGCTTGCCAGGACACAGCTACTATGGCTACACCTTC. This sequence encodes CASSLPGHSYYGYTF.

In DNA, the CDR3 is TGTGCCAGCAGCAAAAGACAGGGCGGCGAGCAGTACTTC. This translates into CASSKRQGGEQYF. The V and J genes are TRBV5-5 and TRBJ2-7; 7 nucleotides line up with TRBD1. CDR3 length: 13 amino acids. Germline V gene data show CDR1 as SGHKS and CDR2 as YYEKEE (reference sequence). The trim removed 4 bases at V and 6 bases at J, leaving 7 bases unmatched.

This clone has ten or more counts. The J gene is TRBJ2-7, the V gene TRBV12-3 or TRBV12-4, with a tentative D call TRBD2 (6 bases). Trimming pared 4 bases from V and 0 bases from J, leaving 13 bases between. The CDR3 totals 15 residues. The CDR3 nucleotides are TGTGCCAGCAGTTCCCACAGCGGGCCCTCCTACGAGCAGTACTTC. Amino acids: CASSSHSGPSYEQYF.